This section outlines one T cell receptor beta chain sequence together with its context. The antigen remains undetermined. The record originates from a study of T cells in Graves' hyperthyroidism and ophthalmopathy. Amplification of TCR beta CDR3 regions was performed using RNA transcripts as template. Primed by the HTBI set, a first-round RT-PCR was run on the TCR CDR3. TCRdb redid the calling of the multiplex PCR reads with MiXCR, one entry per CDR3 protein. The table has about half a million distinct CDR3 sequences, about a fifth seen once. The CDR3 has 16 residues. Trimming took 4 bases from V and 2 from J, leaving 17 bases between them. The germline V gene encodes CDR1 MGHRA and CDR2 YSYEKL. Participants, patients aged 18 to 65, had newly diagnosed hyperthyroidism with a duration under 2 months. Uncontrolled infection, other autoimmune disease, pregnancy or lactation excluded patients. Overall study findings and caveats: Progression to ophthalmopathy was predicted a median of roughly 6.6 months early. Blood also held most thyroid clonotypes expanded beyond 0.001.

This clonotype was obtained from a man between 18 and 35 years old with Graves' hyperthyroidism. This chain connects TRBV4-1 to TRBJ1-1; tentatively, D is TRBD1 (5 bases). The sample was blood. CDR3 in amino acids: CASSLEGGADNTEAFF. The CDR3 DNA is TGCGCCAGCAGCCTAGAGGGAGGGGCGGACAACACTGAAGCTTTCTTT.